This T cell receptor (beta chain) was sequenced for a study of glioma-infiltrating T cells. Amplification of TCR alpha and beta CDR3 regions from RNA used iRepertoire nested multiplex PCR. TCRdb re-analysed the multiplex PCR reads in MiXCR, keeping a single row per CDR3 protein. Here the sample spans under 200,000 distinct CDR3 sequences, more than 35% being singletons. The CDR3 contains 16 residues. The germline gives CDR1 LGHNA, CDR2 YNFKEQ. Trimming cost V 0 bases and J 5 bases; bases outside gene matches: 9. Sequencing used glioma tissue, nonneoplastic brain tissue, or PBMCs (not recorded which). The V and J genes are TRBV4-2 and TRBJ1-2, with 7 bases aligning to TRBD1. The source of this sequence is a human donor with low-grade glioma or glioblastoma, undergoing nonglioma brain surgery, or in good health (not recorded which). CDR3 region: CASSQDGGGGVYGYTF. The CDR3 DNA is TGTGCCAGCAGCCAAGATGGAGGGGGCGGGGTGTATGGCTACACCTTC.